The 19 T cell receptor beta chains below come from one sample, sequenced in a study of T-cell reconstitution after alpha-beta-depleted transplantation in children. Study-wide results and caveats: T-cell numbers and diversity, one year after transplant, stemmed largely from T cells that were newly produced.

As it was prepared, the TCRbeta library received unique molecular identifiers. TCRdb fed the PCR reads into MiXCR, producing one record per CDR3 protein. The sample holds a few hundred thousand distinct CDR3 sequences, roughly 7.8% seen once. For these TCRs, the target antigens are not known. This specimen was peripheral blood, taken 360 days after TCRalphabeta/CD19-depleted stem cell transplant. The receptors shown here come from a female patient aged 2-15 years who had a stem cell transplant for Fanconi anemia, so the T cells may come from the graft donor.

V gene TRBV15 combines with J gene TRBJ2-5, with TRBD1 matching 9 bases. The length of the CDR3 is 13 residues. J was trimmed by 2 bases and V by 8 bases; bases with no gene match: 3. Per the germline V gene, CDR1 is LNHNV and CDR2 is YYDKDF (reference sequence). The CDR3 sequence: CATRTGVQETQYF. The DNA for the CDR3 is TGTGCCACCCGGACAGGGGTTCAAGAGACCCAGTACTTC.

This clonotype was seen at least ten times. A read error may account for a junction end that differs from germline. As DNA, the CDR3 is TGTGCCAGCAGCTTAGAAGGAGGAAACACCATATATTTT. This encodes CASSLEGGNTIYF. The chain carries TRBV12-3 or TRBV12-4 and TRBJ1-3; no clear D gene. The CDR3 is 13 residues long.

This clonotype occurred many times. This chain connects TRBV5-1 to TRBJ1-1, with D perhaps TRBD1 (6 bases). The CDR3 runs 14 residues. Deletions cut 3 bases from V and 1 base from J, with 10 bases between. CDR1 is SGHRS, CDR2 YFSETQ, per germline. This CDR3 reads CASSSKGQNTEAFF. CDR3 sequence (DNA): TGCGCCAGCAGCTCTAAGGGACAGAACACTGAAGCTTTCTTT.

In its sample, this clonotype was seen many times. The rearrangement links TRBV25-1 to TRBJ1-1, with D maybe TRBD1 (5 bases). The CDR3 has 11 residues. Trimming removed 9 bases from V and 6 bases from J, with 11 bases in between. CDR1 MGHDK and CDR2 SYGVNS come from the germline V gene. The CDR3 protein is CASGARAEAFF. The CDR3 DNA reads as TGTGCCAGTGGGGCGCGGGCTGAAGCTTTCTTT.

This clonotype was seen ten or more times. V usage is TRBV9 and J usage is TRBJ2-7; D might be TRBD1 or TRBD2, each matching 5 bases. CDR1 and CDR2 from the germline V gene are SGDLS and YYNGEE. V gave up 2 bases and J gave up 5 bases, with 14 bases separating them. The CDR3 is 14 amino acids. The CDR3 DNA sequence: TGTGCCAGCAGCGTGGGGACCGGTTGGAACGAGCAGTACTTC. Its protein is CASSVGTGWNEQYF.

This clonotype was seen at least ten times. V is TRBV12-3 or TRBV12-4 and J is TRBJ1-4, with unresolved D. The CDR3 has 15 amino acids. The ends were cut back, 6 bases at V and 3 bases at J, with 14 bases in the middle. This chain's CDR3 is CASSSSSGANEKLFF. CDR3 sequence (DNA): TGTGCCAGCAGCTCTAGCTCCGGGGCTAATGAAAAACTGTTTTTT.

This clonotype was counted ten times or more. The chain employs TRBV6-2 or TRBV6-3 and TRBJ2-7; D unclear. The CDR3 spans 12 residues. Germline-derived CDR1 and CDR2 are MNHEY and SVGEGT. V gave up 2 bases and J gave up 7 bases, with 9 bases separating them. The chain's CDR3 is CASSYGSLEQYF. The CDR3 DNA reads as TGTGCCAGCAGTTACGGGTCTCTGGAGCAGTACTTC.

This chain uses TRBV13 with TRBJ2-3, with D tentatively TRBD1 (5 bases). This CDR3 comprises 11 residues. V shed 5 bases and J shed 8 bases, with 8 bases lying between them. Per the germline V gene, CDR1 is PRHDT and CDR2 is FYEKMQ (reference sequence). The CDR3 DNA reads TGTGCCAGCAGCGAAGGGGTTACGCAGTATTTT. Translated: CASSEGVTQYF.

This clonotype was recorded many times. The chain joins TRBV6-2 or TRBV6-3 to TRBJ2-4; 9 positions match TRBD1. There are 14 residues in the CDR3. Germline V gene sequence: CDR1 MNHEY, CDR2 SVGEGT. Trimming took 6 bases from V and 8 from J; bases not matched to a gene: 8. Here the CDR3 reads CASRGQGRIYIQYF. CDR3 sequence (DNA): TGTGCCAGCAGGGGACAGGGACGGATCTACATTCAGTACTTC.

The chain has TRBV20-1 and TRBJ2-3; D is possibly TRBD2 (7 bases). CDR3 length equals 14 residues. Germline loops: CDR1 DFQATT, CDR2 SNEGSKA (reference sequence). The V end was cut by 6 bases, the J end by 3 bases, with 16 bases between. CDR3 protein: CSARSGGRTDTQYF. In nucleotides, the CDR3 is TGCAGTGCAAGGTCGGGGGGCAGGACAGATACGCAGTATTTT.

This clonotype was found many times. This chain links TRBV20-1 with TRBJ2-6, with TRBD1 matching over 7 bases. V lost 5 bases to trimming and J lost 2 bases; unmatched junction nucleotides: 3. The CDR3 is 14 residues long. Germline CDR1 reads DFQATT; CDR2 reads SNEGSKA (reference sequence). The CDR3 sequence: CSALDRTGANVLTF. The CDR3, as DNA: TGCAGTGCTCTGGACAGGACTGGGGCCAACGTCCTGACTTTC.

This clonotype came up many times. The chain joins TRBV10-2 to TRBJ1-1; D possibly corresponds to TRBD1 (5 bases). The germline CDR1 and CDR2 sequences are WSHSY and SAAADI. This CDR3 has 15 amino acids. V was cut by 0 bases and J by 4 bases, with 12 bases left in between. DNA of the CDR3: TGCGCCAGCAGTGAGTCGGGACTCCGTCTCACTGAAGCTTTCTTT. Its translation is CASSESGLRLTEAFF.

This clonotype was seen at least ten times. The V call is TRBV4-3, the J call TRBJ1-1; TRBD1 is a possible D gene (6 bases). Per germline, CDR1 LGHNA and CDR2 YSLEER. Trimming removed 0 bases at V and 5 bases at J, with 13 bases between. The length of the CDR3 is 15 residues. Written as DNA, the CDR3 is TGCGCCAGCAGCCAAGATCGGCCAGGGGCGACTGAAGCTTTCTTT. Amino acids: CASSQDRPGATEAFF.

This clonotype was seen many times. V usage is TRBV20-1 and J usage is TRBJ2-3, with D unresolved. Germline CDR1 and CDR2: DFQATT and SNEGSKA (reference sequence). The CDR3 totals 14 residues. Trimming removed 3 bases at V and 4 bases at J, with 14 bases between. CDR3 amino acids: CSASSAAIPDTQYF. The CDR3 bases are TGCAGTGCTAGTTCCGCTGCTATCCCAGATACGCAGTATTTT.

Comment on this clonotype: Compared with germline, one end of the junction differs, possibly owing to a read error. The chain is built from TRBV2 and TRBJ2-2; 12 positions agree with TRBD2. The germline gives CDR1 SNHLY, CDR2 FYNNEI. The CDR3 consists of 18 residues. The CDR3 nucleotides read TGTACCAGCAGTTTAGGGCTAGCGGGGGGGCCTGGATCCGGGGAGCTGTTTTTT. This encodes CTSSLGLAGGPGSGELFF.

This sequence joins TRBV5-1 and TRBJ2-5; 10 bases map to TRBD2. The V gene's germline CDR1 is SGHRS and CDR2 YFSETQ. The V gene end was trimmed by 4 bases and the J gene end by 5 bases; junction bases not matched to a gene: 2. CDR3 length: 13 amino acids. CDR3 residues: CASSTGLAETQYF. The CDR3 bases are TGCGCCAGCAGCACGGGACTAGCGGAGACCCAGTACTTC.

This clonotype showed up just a few times. The rearrangement links TRBV5-6 to TRBJ2-1; 10 bases are a match to TRBD2. V shed 3 bases and J 3 bases; nucleotides not matched to a gene: 12. The CDR3 is 18 residues long. CDR1 is SGHDT, CDR2 YYEEEE, per germline. The CDR3 DNA follows: TGTGCCAGCAGCTCGTTTCGAACTAGCGGGGTTTTCTACAATGAGCAGTTCTTC. Protein sequence: CASSSFRTSGVFYNEQFF.

The chain recombines TRBV7-2 with TRBJ2-5; tentative D call: TRBD2 (7 bases). Germline lookup yields CDR1 SGHTA and CDR2 FQGNSA. CDR3 size: 15 residues. V dropped 5 bases and J dropped 4 bases, with 17 bases sitting between them. CDR3 DNA sequence: TGTGCCAGCAGCCCCTCGCGGGGGCGGAGAGAGACCCAGTACTTC. It encodes CASSPSRGRRETQYF.

This rearrangement joins TRBV20-1 to TRBJ1-4; 9 bases are a match to TRBD1. Unmatched junction bases numbered 3, after V lost 0 bases and J lost 4 bases. The length of the CDR3 is 15 residues. The germline CDR1 and CDR2 sequences are DFQATT and SNEGSKA (reference sequence). CDR3 residues: CSAREPGQGNEKLFF. The CDR3 bases are TGCAGTGCTAGAGAACCGGGACAGGGTAATGAAAAACTGTTTTTT.